This T cell receptor (beta chain) originates from a study of control samples from healthy donors and cancer patients. Repertoires were generated with immunoSEQ multiplex PCR, while TCRdb's copy carries only in-frame clones and drops some. The sample includes about 85,000 clones, roughly nine tenths seen only once; the top ten take about 4%. Looked up from germline, CDR1 is MNHEY and CDR2 is SVGAGI. Between the trimmed V and J ends, which lost 5 bases and 3 bases, there was a span of 14 bases. The CDR3 is 14 residues long. The sequence was collected from a woman between 18 and 29 years old in good health. V usage is TRBV6-5 and J usage is TRBJ2-7; D may match TRBD1 or TRBD2 (5 bases each). The sequencing input was blood. The CDR3 loop reads CASSPGTSHYEQYF. The CDR3 DNA sequence: TGTGCCAGCAGTCCCGGGACCTCTCACTACGAGCAGTACTTC.